One and the same sample provided the 18 T cell receptor beta chains below, sequenced in a study of blood T cell repertoires in COVID-19. The protocol was immunoSEQ multiplex PCR, while the TCRdb copy is restricted to in-frame clones and leaves out a portion. The profile covers about 260,000 clones, with 85% to 90% appearing a single time and around 1.5% taken by the ten largest. The specimen sequenced was peripheral blood. All receptors derive from a woman in her 40s who had recovered from COVID-19.

J is TRBJ2-3 and V is TRBV5-6; a possible D gene is TRBD2 (6 bases). The V end was cut by 0 bases, the J end by 0 bases, with 8 bases between. Germline V CDR1 and CDR2: SGHDT, YYEEEE. This CDR3 is 15 amino acids long. The chain's CDR3 is CASSLGRASTDTQYF. The CDR3 nucleotides read TGTGCCAGCAGCTTGGGGAGGGCTAGCACAGATACGCAGTATTTT. Full variable domain (missing parts from reference TRBV5-6 and TRBJ2-3): DAGVTQSPTHLIKTRGQQVTLRCSPKSGHDTVSWYQQALGQGPQFIFQYYEEEERQRGNFPDRFSGHQFPNYSSELNVNALLLGDSALYLCASSLGRASTDTQYFGPGTRLTVL.

J is TRBJ2-1 and V is TRBV30; TRBD2 matches 12 bases. The CDR3 extends over 13 amino acids. From germline, CDR1 is GTSNPN and CDR2 SVGIG (reference sequence). Trimming at V came to 8 bases and at J to 6 bases, leaving 5 bases not matched to a gene. The CDR3 sequence is CAKSSGGANEQFF. CDR3 coding DNA: TGTGCCAAATCTAGCGGGGGGGCCAATGAGCAGTTCTTC.

The chain combines TRBV6-2 or TRBV6-3 with TRBJ2-5; TRBD1 might be the D (7 bases). The CDR3 consists of 16 residues. Per germline, CDR1 MNHEY and CDR2 SVGEGT. V gave up 4 bases and J gave up 2 bases, with 17 bases separating them. The CDR3 loop is CASSWDSGGEQETQYF. CDR3 nucleotide sequence: TGTGCCAGCAGTTGGGACAGTGGCGGGGAACAAGAGACCCAGTACTTC.

The sample holds one count of this clone. The chain has TRBV13 and TRBJ1-2; a possible D gene is TRBD1 (6 bases). The CDR3 consists of 16 residues. Deletions cut 0 bases from V and 3 bases from J, with 14 bases between. The V gene's germline CDR1 is PRHDT and CDR2 FYEKMQ (reference sequence). CDR3 bases: TGTGCCAGCAGCTTAGGCCGGACAGCACTAGACTATGGCTACACCTTC. Its translation: CASSLGRTALDYGYTF.

This chain uses TRBV4-1 with TRBJ2-7; D gene ambiguous. The germline CDR1 and CDR2 sequences are MGHRA and YSYEKL. The CDR3 runs to 13 residues. Trimming removed 2 bases at V and 7 bases at J, with 12 bases between. The CDR3 DNA reads TGCGCCAGCAGCCAACCCAATCAGGCAGAGCAGTACTTC. Encoded protein: CASSQPNQAEQYF.

The chain employs TRBV28 and TRBJ1-1; 11 bases agree with TRBD1. Germline V gene sequence: CDR1 MDHEN, CDR2 SYDVKM. With V trimmed by 4 bases and J by 5 bases, 12 bases remained unmatched. The CDR3 has 17 residues. The CDR3 sequence is CASSSHLGTGGGTEAFF. DNA of the CDR3: TGTGCCAGCAGTTCCCACCTGGGGACAGGGGGTGGTACTGAAGCTTTCTTT.

J is TRBJ1-2 and V is TRBV19; D gene ambiguous. The germline CDR1 and CDR2 sequences are LNHDA and SQIVND (reference sequence). The CDR3 is 15 residues long. V was cut by 5 bases and J by 8 bases, with 21 bases left in between. CDR3 bases: TGTGCCAGTAGTTCGCAATCTGGAGGAGATCAGGGCTACACCTTC. This sequence encodes CASSSQSGGDQGYTF.

The V call is TRBV5-1, the J call TRBJ2-2, with D tentatively TRBD2 (6 bases). Trimming took off 2 bases at V and 7 bases at J, with 9 bases between the two ends. CDR1 is SGHRS, CDR2 YFSETQ, per germline. The CDR3 length is 13 residues. CDR3 sequence (DNA): TGCGCCAGCAGCTTAGGAGGGAACGGGGAGCTGTTTTTT. Amino acids: CASSLGGNGELFF. The whole variable domain, filled in from reference TRBV5-1 and TRBJ2-2, reads KAGVTQTPRYLIKTRGQQVTLSCSPISGHRSVSWYQQTPGQGLQFLFEYFSETQRNKGNFPGRFSGRQFSNSRSEMNVSTLELGDSALYLCASSLGGNGELFFGEGSRLTVL.

The rearrangement uses TRBV5-6 and TRBJ2-7; TRBD2 agrees at 8 bases. Trimming at V came to 3 bases and at J to 4 bases, leaving 3 bases not matched to a gene. Germline V gene lookup returns CDR1 SGHDT and CDR2 YYEEEE. CDR3 length: 13 amino acids. This CDR3 is CASSSGLEYEQYF. For the CDR3, the DNA is TGTGCCAGCAGCTCGGGACTAGAGTACGAGCAGTACTTC.

The genes are TRBV27 and TRBJ1-4; 10 nucleotides align to TRBD1. Germline V gene data show CDR1 as MNHEY and CDR2 as SMNVEV (reference sequence). V was pared by 9 bases and J by 13 bases, with 11 bases of the junction left unmatched. The CDR3 is 13 amino acids. CDR3 sequence (DNA): TGTGCCAGTGCCCAGACAGGGGGCGGGATACTGTTTTTT. Translation gives CASAQTGGGILFF.

This clone was counted only a few times. This sample also contains other DNA sequences that code for the same CDR3. The chain recombines TRBV7-2 with TRBJ1-5; TRBD1 matches 11 bases. V shed 2 bases, J shed 7 bases, and the junction held 7 bases outside the gene matches. Germline CDR1 is SGHTA and CDR2 is FQGNSA. The CDR3 is made up of 16 amino acids. The chain's CDR3 is CASSLTGTGGRQPQHF. The DNA of the CDR3 is TGTGCCAGCAGCTTAACCGGGACAGGGGGTAGGCAGCCCCAGCATTTT.

The V call is TRBV9, the J call TRBJ2-3; TRBD2 agrees at 7 bases. CDR3 length: 18 residues. Trimming took 2 bases from V and 4 from J; bases not matched to a gene: 16. Germline V gene lookup returns CDR1 SGDLS and CDR2 YYNGEE. The CDR3 DNA reads TGTGCCAGCAGCGTGTTGGGAACCGGGACTATTTCTTCAGATACGCAGTATTTT. It codes for CASSVLGTGTISSDTQYF.

V and J are TRBV7-2 and TRBJ2-7, with 10 nucleotides matching TRBD1. This CDR3 has 13 residues. The V gene's germline CDR1 is SGHTA and CDR2 FQGNSA. Unmatched junction bases numbered 4, after V lost 5 bases and J lost 6 bases. This CDR3 is CASSPRDRGEQYF. Here the CDR3 DNA reads TGTGCCAGCAGCCCCCGGGACAGGGGCGAGCAGTACTTC.

This clone was seen a single time. CDR3 in amino acids: CASSLTRYRDLSEKLFF. In DNA form, the CDR3 reads TGTGCCAGCAGCTTAACTAGGTACAGGGATTTGTCAGAAAAACTGTTTTTT. V and J are TRBV11-3 and TRBJ1-4; weak D call: TRBD1 (6 bases). The CDR3 has 17 residues. CDR1 and CDR2 from the germline V gene are SGHNT and YENEEA. The ends were cut back, 2 bases at V and 8 bases at J, with 21 bases in the middle.

Only a few counts were recorded for this clone. For the CDR3, the DNA is TGTGCCAGCAGCTATGCGGGACAGGGAAGCAATCAGCCCCAGCATTTT. It is translated as CASSYAGQGSNQPQHF. This rearrangement joins TRBV5-6 to TRBJ1-5, with 9 bases matching TRBD1. The length of the CDR3 is 16 residues. CDR1 and CDR2 from the germline V gene are SGHDT and YYEEEE. V was pared by 3 bases and J by 1 base, with 5 bases of the junction left unmatched.

This clone was counted a single time. Germline is not matched at one junction end, which may reflect a read error. The V and J genes are TRBV5-5 and TRBJ1-2, with TRBD1 identical over 8 bases. This CDR3 comprises 13 residues. Looked up from germline, CDR1 is SGHKS and CDR2 is YYEKEE (reference sequence). CDR3 nucleotides: TGTGCCAGCAGCTTTGCAGGGGGCTATGTCTACACCTTC. This sequence encodes CASSFAGGYVYTF. Looking up the rest from reference TRBV5-5 and TRBJ1-2 gives the full variable domain: DAGVTQSPTHLIKTRGQQVTLRCSPISGHKSVSWYQQVLGQGPQFIFQYYEKEERGRGNFPDRFSARQFPNYSSELNVNALLLGDSALYLCASSFAGGYVYTFGSGTRLTVV.

V usage is TRBV10-3 and J usage is TRBJ2-3; D is uncertain. Germline CDR1 is ENHRY and CDR2 is SYGVKD. The V gene lost 4 bases and the J gene lost 6 bases, with 11 bases spanning the gap. There are 13 residues in the CDR3. CDR3 DNA: TGTGCCATCAGTGGGTCCCCCGGGGATACGCAGTATTTT. This gives the protein CAISGSPGDTQYF.

This chain uses TRBV6-2 or TRBV6-3 with TRBJ1-4; 8 bases are shared with TRBD1. The germline V gene has CDR1 MNHEY and CDR2 SVGEGT. The CDR3 consists of 15 residues. V gave up 7 bases and J gave up 5 bases; unmatched junction bases: 9. In DNA form, the CDR3 reads TGTGCCAGCAACCCGGCCGGGACAGGAAATGAAAAACTGTTTTTT. The encoded protein is CASNPAGTGNEKLFF.